This TCR beta chain was sequenced in a study of blood T cells in healthy people across ages. Study-level results: Leaving the PBMCs unsorted stopped any conclusive comparison of naive versus antigen-experienced cells. Estimated diversity across one million T cells was deemed an underestimate.

A second PCR, run for roughly 6 to 11 cycles, used a sample-barcoded 5' primer plus a J-beta primer mix. A single record per CDR3 protein comes from TCRdb applying MiXCR to the 5' RACE reads. In the table there are around 1,000,000 distinct CDR3 sequences, roughly a quarter of which are singletons. The CDR3 is 16 residues long. Per the germline V gene, CDR1 is SGHKS and CDR2 is YYEKEE (reference sequence). V shed 1 base and J shed 0 bases, with 11 bases lying between them. For this clonotype: Its target is not known.

Another study also made use of these data, one on T cells of mothers and their children. That report notes: Donors comprised three healthy Caucasian mothers plus their six children. Overlap in related mother-child pairs always slightly exceeded unrelated pairs, never significantly.

The source of this sequence is a girl aged 2 to 10 in good health. This chain uses TRBV5-5 with TRBJ2-1, with D hard to call. The source material was blood. CDR3 loop: CASSLFTPFSYNEQFF. The CDR3 DNA is TGTGCCAGCAGCTTGTTTACCCCCTTCTCCTACAATGAGCAGTTCTTC. The entire variable domain, with the rest obtained from reference TRBV5-5 and TRBJ2-1, is as follows: DAGVTQSPTHLIKTRGQQVTLRCSPISGHKSVSWYQQVLGQGPQFIFQYYEKEERGRGNFPDRFSARQFPNYSSELNVNALLLGDSALYLCASSLFTPFSYNEQFFGPGTRLTVL.